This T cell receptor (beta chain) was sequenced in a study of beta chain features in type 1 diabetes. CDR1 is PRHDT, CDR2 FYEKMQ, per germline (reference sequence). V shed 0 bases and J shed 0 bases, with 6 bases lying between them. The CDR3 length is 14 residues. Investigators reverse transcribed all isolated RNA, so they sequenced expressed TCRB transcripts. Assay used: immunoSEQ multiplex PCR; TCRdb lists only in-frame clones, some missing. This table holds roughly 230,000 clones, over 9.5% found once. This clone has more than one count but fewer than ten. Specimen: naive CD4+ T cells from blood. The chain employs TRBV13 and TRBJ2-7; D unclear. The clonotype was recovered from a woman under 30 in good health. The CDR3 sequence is CASSLGVSSYEQYF. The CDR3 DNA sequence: TGTGCCAGCAGCTTAGGGGTGAGCTCCTACGAGCAGTACTTC.